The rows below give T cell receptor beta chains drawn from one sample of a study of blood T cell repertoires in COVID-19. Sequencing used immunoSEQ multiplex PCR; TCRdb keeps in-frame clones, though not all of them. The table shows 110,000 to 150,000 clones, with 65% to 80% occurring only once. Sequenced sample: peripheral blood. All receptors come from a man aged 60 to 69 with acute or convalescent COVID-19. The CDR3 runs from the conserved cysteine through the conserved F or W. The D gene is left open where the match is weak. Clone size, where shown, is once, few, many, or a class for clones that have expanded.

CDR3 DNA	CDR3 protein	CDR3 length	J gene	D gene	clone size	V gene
TGTGCCATCAGTCAAGGACAGTCTGGAGCCAAAAACATTCAGTACTTC	CAISQGQSGAKNIQYF	16	TRBJ2-4	.	.	TRBV10-3
TGTGCCTGGAGAGTAGCGGGAGGGCTGGAGACCCAGTACTTC	CAWRVAGGLETQYF	14	TRBJ2-5	TRBD2	few	TRBV30
TGTGCCAGCAGCCAAGATTCCCGTGGCTACACCTTC	CASSQDSRGYTF	12	TRBJ1-2	.	.	TRBV3-1/TRBV3-2
TGTGCCAGCAGCCGTAGCGGGGGGGCGACTTATAGCGAGCAGTACTTC	CASSRSGGATYSEQYF	16	TRBJ2-7	TRBD2	.	TRBV27
TGTGCCAGCAGTGAAAGGGGATTGGGCACCGGGGAGCTGTTTTTT	CASSERGLGTGELFF	15	TRBJ2-2	.	.	TRBV2
TGTGCCAGCAGCAAACCCCTAGGGGGGGGGAAAAACATTCAGTACTTC	CASSKPLGGGKNIQYF	16	TRBJ2-4	.	.	TRBV21-1
TGCGCCAGCAGCTTGACACTAGCGGGAGTAAATGAGCAGTTCTTC	CASSLTLAGVNEQFF	15	TRBJ2-1	TRBD2	.	TRBV5-1
TGTGCCATCAGTGAAGCAGGGGCGATTGAAAAACTGTTTTTT	CAISEAGAIEKLFF	14	TRBJ1-4	.	.	TRBV10-3
TGCAGCGTTAGACAGCACGTGAACACTGAAGCTTTCTTT	CSVRQHVNTEAFF	13	TRBJ1-1	.	.	TRBV29-1
TGTGCCAGCTCACCACTGGGGGGGCAAACTGAAGCTTTCTTT	CASSPLGGQTEAFF	14	TRBJ1-1	.	.	TRBV18
TGTGCCAGCAGTCCGTCCCTGAGCACAGATACGCAGTATTTT	CASSPSLSTDTQYF	14	TRBJ2-3	.	.	TRBV6-5
TGTGCCAGCAGTTATGACTACTACGAGCAGTACTTC	CASSYDYYEQYF	12	TRBJ2-7	.	.	TRBV12-3/TRBV12-4
TGTGCCAGTAGTCCCCTCCCCGGGATAGCGGGAGGGCCGACAGATACGCAGTATTTT	CASSPLPGIAGGPTDTQYF	19	TRBJ2-3	TRBD2	.	TRBV19
TGCGCCAGCAGCTTGGACAGGGGGGGCTACGAGCAGTACTTC	CASSLDRGGYEQYF	14	TRBJ2-7	.	.	TRBV5-1
TGTGCCAGCAGTTCTAGACGTGCCTCCTACGAGCAGTACTTC	CASSSRRASYEQYF	14	TRBJ2-7	.	.	TRBV28
TGTGCCAGCAGCTTAGTGGGCAACTGGCAAGCTAGCGAGACCCAGTACTTC	CASSLVGNWQASETQYF	17	TRBJ2-5	.	.	TRBV7-9
TGTGCCACCAGCAGAGAGTACAGGGCCACCAATCAGCCCCAGCATTTT	CATSREYRATNQPQHF	16	TRBJ1-5	.	.	TRBV15
TGTGCCATCAGTTCACAGGGCCCGAGGGGCTACACCTTC	CAISSQGPRGYTF	13	TRBJ1-2	.	.	TRBV10-3
TGTGCCAGCAGCCAAGCAGGGAGGTCTGGGGCCAACGTCCTGACTTTC	CASSQAGRSGANVLTF	16	TRBJ2-6	.	.	TRBV3-1/TRBV3-2
TGTGCCAGCAGGACTGGACAGGGGAACACCGGGGAGCTGTTTTTT	CASRTGQGNTGELFF	15	TRBJ2-2	TRBD1	.	TRBV2
TGCGCCAGCAGCCCCGAGGGATCCCAAGAATCGACCCAGTACTTC	CASSPEGSQESTQYF	15	TRBJ2-5	.	.	TRBV5-1
TGCGCCAGCAGCACCCGGGACACGAACTACGAGCAGTACTTC	CASSTRDTNYEQYF	14	TRBJ2-7	.	.	TRBV5-1
TGTGCCAGCAGCCCAAGTCGGGACAGGGAGGTGTATGAGCAGTTCTTC	CASSPSRDREVYEQFF	16	TRBJ2-1	TRBD1	.	TRBV7-9
TGCGCCAGCAGCTTGTCGGGACAGGGGAGTGAGCAGTTCTTC	CASSLSGQGSEQFF	14	TRBJ2-1	TRBD1	.	TRBV5-1
TGTGCTAGTGGTTTGGCGGACAGGAGCGGTGAGCAGTTCTTC	CASGLADRSGEQFF	14	TRBJ2-1	TRBD1	.	TRBV12-5
TGTGCCAGCAGCCAAGCCGGGACTAGCGGGCCGGGGAGTGAGCAGTTCTTC	CASSQAGTSGPGSEQFF	17	TRBJ2-1	TRBD2	.	TRBV3-1/TRBV3-2
TGTGCCAGCAGCTTGCGGGAGGGCTACGAGCAGTACTTC	CASSLREGYEQYF	13	TRBJ2-7	TRBD2	.	TRBV11-2
TGTGCCAGCAGCCGGACAGAAAACACCGGGGAGCTGTTTTTT	CASSRTENTGELFF	14	TRBJ2-2	.	once	TRBV11-3
TGTGCCAGCAGCGGCCGGGAGACCGACTACGAGCAGTACTTC	CASSGRETDYEQYF	14	TRBJ2-7	.	.	TRBV9
TGTGCCAGCAGCCCTGGGACAGGGTTTTCGCACACAGATACGCAGTATTTT	CASSPGTGFSHTDTQYF	17	TRBJ2-3	TRBD1	.	TRBV13
TGTGCCAGCAGTTACGACATGCCCCCCTTCACCGGGGAGCTGTTTTTT	CASSYDMPPFTGELFF	16	TRBJ2-2	.	.	TRBV6-5
TGTGCCAGCAGTGAATATACAGGGACGGGCGAGCAGTACTTC	CASSEYTGTGEQYF	14	TRBJ2-7	.	few	TRBV6-1
TGTGCCAGCACCCCGATCGGGTGGACTGAAGCTTTCTTT	CASTPIGWTEAFF	13	TRBJ1-1	.	few	TRBV28
TGTGCCAGCAGCCGAACGGTTAGCGGGAGGGCAGATACGCAGTATTTT	CASSRTVSGRADTQYF	16	TRBJ2-3	TRBD2	.	TRBV3-1/TRBV3-2
TGTGCCATCAGCCGCGGGGACCAAGAGACCCAGTACTTC	CAISRGDQETQYF	13	TRBJ2-5	.	.	TRBV10-3
TGTGCCAGCAGCTCTCCTGGGACTAGGGCCCTTGAGCAGTACTTC	CASSSPGTRALEQYF	15	TRBJ2-7	TRBD2	.	TRBV5-4
TGTGCCAGCAGCTTAGTCTTAGCGGGAAGGGATACGCAGTATTTT	CASSLVLAGRDTQYF	15	TRBJ2-3	TRBD2	.	TRBV7-2
TGTGCCAGCAACCTGGGACTAGCGGAATACAATGAGCAGTTCTTC	CASNLGLAEYNEQFF	15	TRBJ2-1	TRBD2	.	TRBV7-9
TGTGCCAGCAGCTTAGCGGGAGGACCGAACACTGAAGCTTTCTTT	CASSLAGGPNTEAFF	15	TRBJ1-1	.	few	TRBV7-3
TGCAGCGACAGGAGACCCTATGGCTACACCTTC	CSDRRPYGYTF	11	TRBJ1-2	.	.	TRBV29-1
TGTGCCAGCGAGGGACTAGCGAGCTACGAGCAGTACTTC	CASEGLASYEQYF	13	TRBJ2-7	TRBD2	few	TRBV25-1